This T cell receptor beta chain was identified in a study of T cell changes during pregnancy in multiple sclerosis. TCRdb keeps only in-frame clones here, not all; method: immunoSEQ multiplex PCR. The data show around 68,000 clones, with just over 90% seen just once and about 0.45% held by the top ten. The germline CDR1 and CDR2 sequences are SGHTA and FQGNSA. Trimming pared 0 bases from V and 5 bases from J, leaving 10 bases between. This CDR3 comprises 14 residues. The V call is TRBV7-2, the J call TRBJ2-5; perhaps TRBD2 as D (5 bases). This TCR derives from a female donor with multiple sclerosis, enrolled in a pregnancy study. The sample in question was CD4+ T cells from peripheral blood mononuclear cells, obtained before pregnancy. The CDR3 nucleotides are TGTGCCAGCAGCTTAGCGGCGGGTCGGGAGACCCAGTACTTC. This translates into CASSLAAGRETQYF.